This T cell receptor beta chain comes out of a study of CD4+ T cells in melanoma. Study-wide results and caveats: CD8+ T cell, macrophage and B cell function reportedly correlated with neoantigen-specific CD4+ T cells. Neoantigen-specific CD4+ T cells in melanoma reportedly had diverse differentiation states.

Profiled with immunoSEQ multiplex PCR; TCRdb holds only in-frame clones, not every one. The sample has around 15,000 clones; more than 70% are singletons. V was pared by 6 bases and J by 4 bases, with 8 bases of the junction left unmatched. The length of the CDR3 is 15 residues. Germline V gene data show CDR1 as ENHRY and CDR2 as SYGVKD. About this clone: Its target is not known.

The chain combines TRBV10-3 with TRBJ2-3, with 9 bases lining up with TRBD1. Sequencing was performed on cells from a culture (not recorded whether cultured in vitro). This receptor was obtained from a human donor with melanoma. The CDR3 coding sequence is TGTGCCATCAGCTCGAGACAGGGGGGCGCAGATACGCAGTATTTT. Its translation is CAISSRQGGADTQYF.